This paragraph covers one TCR beta chain sequence. Its binding antigen is unknown. Within one base of it there is no much larger clone, and no base qualities were kept. The CDR3, cysteine through phenylalanine, is 13 amino acids long. Only CDR3 DNA remains: 39 bases, in frame from the first base. The germline V gene provides CDR1 SGHRS and CDR2 YFSETQ. V sheds 3 bases and J sheds 1 base, leaving 8 bases between their ends. The method was the immunoSEQ multiplex PCR assay. The multiplex PCR relied on a mix of 60 forward primers for TCR Vbeta segments and 13 reverse primers for TCR Jbeta segments. Amplification of the CDR3 region of rearranged TCR beta genes was performed with a multiplex PCR assay on genomic DNA. On the Illumina HiSeq System, the amplified TCR beta libraries were sequenced as 87-base-pair reads. As for the authors' bioinformatics: Across the 600 to 700 repertoires, a later analysis counted approximately 83 million unique TCR beta chains, roughly 11 million of which were shared by at least two donors. A nearest-neighbor algorithm error-corrected the raw reads and collapsed the reads into unique sequences, merging closely related sequences to remove PCR and sequencing errors. To assign V, D and J gene segments, CDR3 sequences were aligned to IMGT reference sequences. For a sequence to be retained, a match of at least six nucleotides was required to both a V gene segment and a J gene segment. A rearrangement was called productive if the CDR3 had no stop codons and remained in frame with V and J, and every other rearrangement was called non-productive. CDR3 was defined according to IMGT convention as the region running from the second conserved V-encoded cysteine to the conserved J-encoded phenylalanine. In an earlier analysis of just under 600 of the donors, sequences lacking an unambiguous match to a single V gene segment were excluded. In an earlier analysis of some 590 of the donors, a V segment was called functional when productive rearrangements were above 56.7%, and segregating when the standard deviation between donors exceeded 5%. To diagnose cytomegalovirus status from the catalog of TCR beta chain sequences, a statistical classification framework was built. In a later analysis, V and J genes were assigned by comparing TCR nucleotide sequences against IMGT/GENE-DB human TR gene sequences. Using the TCRdist pipeline, a later analysis assigned CDR3 sequences along with most-parsimonious VDJ recombination scenarios. In a later analysis, each TCR beta chain was defined by its CDR3 amino acid sequence together with its V-gene family, and reads without a unique V-gene family were excluded. A later analysis removed roughly 590 highly shared, low-generation-probability nucleotide sequences to deal with suspected cross-contamination and a sequencing artifact. In a later analysis, a clonal expansion index for each public chain was calculated from normalized within-repertoire ranks of inferred template counts. A later analysis computed generation probabilities with a VDJ recombination model fitted to out-of-frame rearrangements, and checked the results against IGoR. In a later analysis, hypergeometric tests were used to score TCR-TCR, TCR-HLA and TCR-CMV co-occurrence, with a repertoire-size bias correction applied to TCR pairs. In a later analysis, false discovery rates were estimated by permuting HLA or CMV assignments 20 times. In a later analysis, co-occurring TCRs were grouped using DBSCAN, and TCRdist sequence similarity was added for clustering within HLA-allele-positive subsets. For co-occurrence clustering, repertoires with fewer than 30,000 or more than 120,000 public chains were excluded, along with a handful of repertoires with anomalous nucleotide sharing. The immuneACCESS repertoire file appears here via TCRdb, limited to in-frame rearrangements. These files lack a portion of the clones; in checked studies, under half of the deficit traces to unresolved V genes, and the cause of the others is not known. V, J and clone size reflect that table, while D and trimming were determined from the DNA. A total of approximately 290,000 clones appear in this sample, 80% of them only once. The ten biggest clones cover about 0.29% of the sample.

The source of the sample is a study of cytomegalovirus exposure and HLA in healthy donors (dated by TCRdb to about 2017). Regarding the study in general: According to an earlier analysis of 587 of the donors, about 180 million T cells yielded some 120 million unique TCR beta sequences and approximately 280 Gb of sequence data. An early release that covered about 600 HLA-typed donors contained approximately 320 gigabases of sequencing data and around 85 million unique TCR sequences. Of the approximately 400 genotyped donors, 81% were placed in the genetic ancestry cluster associated with self-reported Caucasian donors. The study was designed to test whether signatures of past pathogen exposure could be identified by cataloging public T cell receptors. Using immunosequencing, the study profiled T cell repertoires from 550 to 750 subjects and related those repertoires to cytomegalovirus serostatus. In addition to the first cohort of about 650 subjects, a separate validation cohort of 100 to 150 different subjects was used. High-throughput TCR immunosequencing, statistical association of individual TCRs with disease status, and machine learning were combined to predict cytomegalovirus infection status. To study patterns of TCR occurrence, a later analysis re-analyzed previously published TCR beta repertoires from just over 650 donors and added high-resolution HLA genotyping. In the later analysis, no new phenotypic data were used to find candidate immune exposures; instead, reliance was placed on TCR beta sequences and their occurrence across donors. An earlier analysis of fewer than 750 of the donors used high-throughput TCR beta sequencing to judge whether each TCR beta V gene segment behaved as functional or pseudogenic. Donor age, sex, ethnicity and CMV serostatus were compiled alongside the repertoire data. A later genetic analysis used genome-wide SNP genotypes for about 65% of the 666 donors, treating that subset as a discovery cohort. All discovery cohort repertoires had been generated using a single sequencing platform. HLA typing covered class I and class II loci at four-digit resolution. The number of typed donors differed by locus: about 620-640 for A, B, C, DRB1 and DQB1; 522 for DQA1; approximately 600 for DPA1; and some 470 for DPB1. Because of strong linkage in the cohort, four to six DR-DQ haplotypes were treated as single units for association and clustering. On average, around 230,000 unique TCR beta nucleotide sequences were sequenced per donor among 350 to 400 genotyped donors of the cohort, with roughly 20% of those sequences being non-productive.

Broader findings and caveats from the paper: The only immune exposure information available for the cohort was CMV serostatus. A later analysis associated 16,951 TCR beta sequences with specific HLA alleles at a false discovery rate of 0.05. According to the authors, the approach could potentially be generalized to other disease states and immunological phenotypes. The 87-base-pair reads could not distinguish some IMGT-functional V segments, including TRBV6-2 and TRBV6-3, so those segments were excluded. In a later analysis, HLA-associated TCR beta chains showed more clonal expansion and lower generation probabilities than non-associated chains that were equally common. Compared with the approximately 670-donor mean, donors in an Asian-associated ancestry cluster had fewer N-insertions in productive TCRs, according to a later genetic analysis. Only TCR beta chains were sequenced in this cohort, and the absence of alpha or paired-chain data limited detectable features. A total of roughly 160 TCR beta chains were listed by the study as associated with cytomegalovirus. The presence/absence analyses assumed that sequencing depth was roughly uniform across donors, and that assumption may not be true. Across donors, most TCR sequences were observed very rarely, whereas some public TCRs were present in many individuals. Because HLA typing was missing for some donors at each locus, association tests included only the typed subset. Cytomegalovirus status was reported to be diagnosed by the classifier with high specificity and sensitivity in both the original and validation cohorts. Correlated functional status among segregating V segments might reflect linkage disequilibrium, but an unknown experimental factor could not be ruled out. According to a later analysis, most CMV-associated TCR beta chains appeared to be HLA-restricted, and the HLA associations seemed to be driven largely by CMV exposure. A later analysis reported that several top co-occurrence clusters appeared linked to parvovirus B19, influenza, CMV and Epstein-Barr virus. According to a later analysis, TCR association rates differed among HLA loci, with DRB1 alleles showing the most associated TCRs and HLA-C alleles showing the fewest. Broadly in line with IMGT annotations, most TCR beta V segments showed up in productive rearrangements about 87% or about 30% of the time in an earlier analysis of 450 to 750 of the donors. A cluster of highly shared sequence variants was judged likely to represent a technical artifact of the sequencing pipeline. In vitro tests confirmed that three of the cytomegalovirus-associated TCR beta chains recognize cytomegalovirus antigens. The earlier analysis of 587 of the donors excluded approximately 17 rarely observed V segments, including chromosome 9 orphons, because counts were too low. Assigning TCR associations to individual alleles was difficult when HLA alleles, especially DR and DQ, strongly co-occurred. An association between a missense DCLRE1C variant and V-gene and J-gene trimming of TCR beta chains was found in a later genetic analysis and replicated in an independent cohort. A further reported finding was that TCR beta sequences accurately predicted the HLA-A and HLA-B alleles for most subjects in the first cohort.

The cohort was made up of roughly 670 healthy bone marrow donors. At the time of sampling, all cohort members were nominally healthy, though unrecorded immune exposures were likely present. The donor was CMV seronegative and belonged to the group of 380 or so seronegative cohort members. A peripheral blood sample was collected from each donor, and TCR beta sequencing was performed on peripheral blood mononuclear cells. Genomic DNA extraction from the blood cell samples was performed with the Qiagen DNeasy Blood Extraction Kit. The sequence was obtained from a girl aged 2-10 years in good health and CMV-seronegative. The chain employs TRBV5-1 and TRBJ2-7; the D gene assignment is ambiguous. Source material: PBMCs. The CDR3 amino acid sequence is: CASSWPDSYEQYF. The DNA sequence follows: TGCGCCAGCAGCTGGCCAGATTCCTACGAGCAGTACTTC.